These 26 T cell receptor beta chains came from one sample sequenced in a study of identical twins (dated by TCRdb to the mid-2010s). Library preparation was by 5' RACE. The run used an Illumina HiSeq 2000. TCRdb reran the public reads through fastp at Q25 and MiXCR, keeping productive beta chains. Under each unique CDR3 protein, matching rows form one entry showing the most common genes and DNA. In all, the sample holds hundreds of thousands of distinct CDR3 sequences, and around 20% of those were seen once. Roughly 4% of the sample is in the top ten clones. These same records also appear under a second study, on T cells expressing NK-cell markers.

The sequenced sample consisted of PBMCs. These receptors were collected from a woman between 18 and 30 years old in good health.

This clonotype was found a few times. The chain uses TRBV7-6 and TRBJ1-1; D uncertain. V dropped 2 bases and J dropped 4 bases, with 11 bases sitting between them. This CDR3 region has 14 residues. CDR1 SGHVS and CDR2 FNYEAQ come from the germline V gene. The CDR3 DNA is TGTGCCAGCAGCTTAAGGGAAAGAGGCACTGAAGCTTTCTTT. Its protein is CASSLRERGTEAFF. Based on the CDR3 plus reference TRBV7-6 and TRBJ1-1, the full variable domain is GAGVSQSPRYKVTKRGQDVALRCDPISGHVSLYWYRQALGQGPEFLTYFNYEAQQDKSGLPNDRFSAERPEGSISTLTIQRTEQRDSAMYRCASSLRERGTEAFFGQGTRLTVV.

There are a few counts of this clonotype. DNA of the CDR3: TGTGCCAGCAGTTACTCGACAGCTACGAACTCTGGAAACACCATATATTTT. Protein: CASSYSTATNSGNTIYF. This chain connects TRBV6-5 to TRBJ1-3; perhaps TRBD1 as D (5 bases). This CDR3 contains 17 residues. Trimming removed 0 bases from V and 0 bases from J, with 12 bases in between. Looked up from germline, CDR1 is MNHEY and CDR2 is SVGAGI.

This clonotype has just a few counts. V is TRBV20-1 and J is TRBJ2-3; 15 bases are a match to TRBD2. The CDR3 is 17 residues long. Germline CDR1 DFQATT, CDR2 SNEGSKA (reference sequence). For the CDR3, the DNA is TGCAGGGCTTCCTTACCCGGACTAGCGGGGGGGACAGATACGCAGTATTTT. It is translated as CRASLPGLAGGTDTQYF.

This clonotype was seen only a few times. This chain links TRBV5-1 with TRBJ1-1; D is undetermined. V lost 1 base and J lost 1, with 11 bases in between. CDR1 and CDR2 from the germline V gene are SGHRS and YFSETQ. The CDR3 totals 15 residues. CDR3 DNA: TGCGCCAGCAGCTTGCATGGGCAACCGAACACTGAAGCTTTCTTT. This translates into CASSLHGQPNTEAFF.

This clonotype was recorded at least ten times. The chain couples TRBV7-2 to TRBJ2-7; 12 positions match TRBD2. The V gene end was trimmed by 0 bases and the J gene end by 6 bases; junction bases not matched to a gene: 9. Germline loops: CDR1 SGHTA, CDR2 FQGNSA. CDR3 length: 17 residues. The CDR3 loop is CASSLAKASGRVGEQYF. CDR3 nucleotides: TGTGCCAGCAGCTTAGCGAAGGCTAGCGGGAGGGTTGGCGAGCAGTACTTC.

This clonotype was found a few times. The chain combines TRBV11-1 with TRBJ2-3; no clear D. Germline values: CDR1 SGHAT, CDR2 FQDESV (reference sequence). This CDR3 is 13 amino acids long. V was shortened by 2 bases and J by 2 bases, with 5 bases between the two germline ends. The CDR3 is CASSLQFTDTQYF. The CDR3 DNA reads as TGTGCCAGCAGCTTACAGTTCACAGATACGCAGTATTTT.

This clonotype has just a few counts. This chain connects TRBV15 to TRBJ2-7, with a weak D call TRBD1 (6 bases). In germline, CDR1 is LNHNV, CDR2 YYDKDF (reference sequence). The V gene lost 5 bases and the J gene lost 2 bases, with 10 bases spanning the gap. The CDR3 contains 13 residues. The CDR3, as DNA: TGTGCCACCAGCGCGAGGACAGCCTACGAGCAGTACTTC. As protein: CATSARTAYEQYF.

V and J are TRBV20-1 and TRBJ2-2; 12 bases are shared with TRBD2. The ends lost 5 bases at V and 6 bases at J; junction bases unmatched: 4. The CDR3 runs 14 residues. Germline loops: CDR1 DFQATT, CDR2 SNEGSKA (reference sequence). CDR3 in amino acids: CSAARTSGAGELFF. The CDR3 DNA sequence: TGCAGTGCTGCCCGGACTAGCGGGGCCGGGGAGCTGTTTTTT.

The chain recombines TRBV5-1 with TRBJ2-2, with TRBD2 identical over 9 bases. V dropped 6 bases and J dropped 2; count of bases not matched to a gene: 2. Looked up from germline, CDR1 is SGHRS and CDR2 is YFSETQ. CDR3 length: 14 residues. In DNA, the CDR3 is TGCGCCAGCATGGGACTAGCAAACACCGGGGAGCTGTTTTTT. As protein: CASMGLANTGELFF.

CDR3 in DNA: TGCGCCAGCAGCTTGAGGTCTAGCGGGACCGAAGAGACCCAGTACTTC. This sequence encodes CASSLRSSGTEETQYF. This chain joins TRBV5-1 and TRBJ2-5; 9 bases fit TRBD2. In germline, CDR1 is SGHRS, CDR2 YFSETQ. The length of the CDR3 is 16 residues. J gave up 3 bases and V 1 base, and 7 bases lay outside the gene matches.

This clonotype was counted between two and nine times. The rearrangement uses TRBV12-3 or TRBV12-4 and TRBJ2-1; D is possibly TRBD1 (5 bases). The V gene lost 3 bases and the J gene lost 2 bases, with 11 bases spanning the gap. This CDR3 spans 15 amino acids. The DNA for the CDR3 is TGTGCCAGCAGTTTTGGGGCAGTCGCCTACAATGAGCAGTTCTTC. Its translation: CASSFGAVAYNEQFF.

This clonotype was found a few times. The chain is built from TRBV6-2 or TRBV6-3 and TRBJ1-5; unclear D gene. Germline V gene sequence: CDR1 MNHEY, CDR2 SVGEGT. The CDR3 sequence is 12 residues long. The V end lost 6 bases, the J end lost 1 base, and 4 bases lay between the germline ends. The CDR3 region has the DNA TGTGCCAGCAGGCACAGCAATCAGCCCCAGCATTTT. Translation: CASRHSNQPQHF.

The chain recombines TRBV27 with TRBJ1-5; the match to TRBD1 covers 7 bases. Germline trimming cut 5 bases from V and 4 bases from J; bases unmatched to any gene: 14. The germline V gene encodes CDR1 MNHEY and CDR2 SMNVEV (reference sequence). This CDR3 comprises 17 residues. CDR3 in DNA: TGTGCCAGCAGTCCCGAACCAGGTGGGACAGCAAATCAGCCCCAGCATTTT. Translated: CASSPEPGGTANQPQHF.

This clonotype was detected only a few times. The rearrangement joins TRBV5-1 to TRBJ1-6; D call uncertain. V lost 0 bases and J 6 bases, leaving 10 bases between the germline ends. The V gene's germline CDR1 is SGHRS and CDR2 YFSETQ. The CDR3 covers 15 residues. The DNA of the CDR3 is TGCGCCAGCAGCTTGGAGCACAGCGCTAATTCACCCCTCCACTTT. It codes for CASSLEHSANSPLHF.

This clonotype appeared a few times. The chain carries TRBV29-1 and TRBJ2-1; D possibly matches TRBD1 or TRBD2 (5 bases each). From germline, CDR1 is SQVTM and CDR2 ANQGSEA. The CDR3 spans 14 residues. V lost 3 bases, J lost 1 base, and 10 bases lay in between. CDR3 nucleotides: TGCAGCGTTGAGAGGGGAAGGTCCTACAATGAGCAGTTCTTC. The encoded protein is CSVERGRSYNEQFF.

This chain uses TRBV4-2 with TRBJ2-7; D unresolved. The length of the CDR3 is 15 residues. Trimming took off 1 base at V and 5 bases at J, with 15 bases between the two ends. Germline V gene data show CDR1 as LGHNA and CDR2 as YNFKEQ. DNA of the CDR3: TGTGCCAGCAGCCAAGGGTCTCTTAAGAGTGACGAGCAGTACTTC. Protein: CASSQGSLKSDEQYF.

A few counts support this clonotype. This rearrangement joins TRBV9 to TRBJ1-1; D possibly corresponds to TRBD1 (5 bases). Trimming stripped 4 bases from V and 3 bases from J, with 16 bases between. Germline CDR1 SGDLS, CDR2 YYNGEE. This CDR3 region has 15 residues. The CDR3 is CASSKPGRTDTEAFF. In DNA form, the CDR3 reads TGTGCCAGCAGCAAACCAGGGAGAACCGACACTGAAGCTTTCTTT. The complete variable domain, with remaining parts taken from reference TRBV9 and TRBJ1-1, reads DSGVTQTPKHLITATGQRVTLRCSPRSGDLSVYWYQQSLDQGLQFLIQYYNGEERAKGNILERFSAQQFPDLHSELNLSSLELGDSALYFCASSKPGRTDTEAFFGQGTRLTVV.

V usage is TRBV20-1 and J usage is TRBJ1-2, with 7 bases lining up with TRBD1. V shed 1 base and J 2 bases; nucleotides not matched to a gene: 4. Germline loops: CDR1 DFQATT, CDR2 SNEGSKA (reference sequence). This CDR3 is built from 14 residues. CDR3 in amino acids: CSARVRGPNYGYTF. The CDR3 region has the DNA TGCAGTGCTAGAGTGAGGGGGCCAAACTATGGCTACACCTTC.

This clonotype turned up a few times. This chain connects TRBV20-1 to TRBJ2-1; no clear D gene. CDR1 is DFQATT, CDR2 SNEGSKA, per germline (reference sequence). This CDR3 has 14 amino acids. Trimming stripped 1 base from V and 0 bases from J, with 7 bases between. The DNA of the CDR3 is TGCAGTGCTAGAGGTCGAAACTCCTACAATGAGCAGTTCTTC. Translation gives CSARGRNSYNEQFF.

The chain links TRBV7-6 to TRBJ2-7, with D hard to call. Germline V gene lookup returns CDR1 SGHVS and CDR2 FNYEAQ. The CDR3 contains 15 residues. V lost 2 bases to trimming and J lost 6 bases, with 17 bases between them. This CDR3 is CASSLKASGVIEQYF. CDR3 DNA: TGTGCCAGCAGCTTAAAGGCTAGTGGGGTAATCGAGCAGTACTTC.

The chain recombines TRBV30 with TRBJ1-5; 8 bases line up with TRBD1. V dropped 0 bases and J dropped 2; count of bases not matched to a gene: 0. Germline V gene lookup returns CDR1 GTSNPN and CDR2 SVGIG (reference sequence). CDR3 size: 14 residues. The CDR3 spells CAWSVQGGNQPQHF. CDR3 bases: TGTGCCTGGAGTGTACAGGGGGGCAATCAGCCCCAGCATTTT.

The gene calls are TRBV11-2 and TRBJ2-1; D not certain. The germline V gene has CDR1 SGHAT and CDR2 FQNNGV. The CDR3 loop spans 16 amino acids. V lost 4 bases and J lost 0, with 13 bases in between. The CDR3 DNA reads TGTGCCAGCAGCTCAACGGCCGCGGCCTCCTACAATGAGCAGTTCTTC. This sequence encodes CASSSTAAASYNEQFF.

This clonotype was counted between two and nine times. The J gene is TRBJ2-1, the V gene TRBV20-1; D ambiguous. CDR3 size: 14 residues. Germline lookup yields CDR1 DFQATT and CDR2 SNEGSKA (reference sequence). Trimming shortened V by 3 bases and J by 3 bases, and 12 bases separated the two germline ends. The CDR3 bases are TGCAGTGCTAGCCTGGGCGCCTTCTACAATGAGCAGTTCTTC. Protein sequence: CSASLGAFYNEQFF.

The gene calls are TRBV9 and TRBJ2-7; 9 bases agree with TRBD2. The CDR3 is 17 amino acids. CDR1 is SGDLS, CDR2 YYNGEE, per germline. Trimming took 3 bases from V and 2 from J; bases not matched to a gene: 12. CDR3 DNA: TGTGCCAGCAGCGACCGGTCCTCTAGCGGGGAACCCTACGAGCAGTACTTC. It is translated as CASSDRSSSGEPYEQYF.

The gene calls are TRBV30 and TRBJ2-1; a possible D gene is TRBD1 (6 bases). This CDR3 has 14 amino acids. The V end lost 6 bases, the J end lost 1 base, and 13 bases lay between the germline ends. From germline, CDR1 is GTSNPN and CDR2 SVGIG (reference sequence). CDR3: CACPDSKSYNEQFF. The CDR3 DNA follows: TGTGCCTGTCCGGACAGCAAATCCTACAATGAGCAGTTCTTC.

The V and J genes are TRBV20-1 and TRBJ2-7, with 12 bases aligning to TRBD2. Germline assignment: CDR1 DFQATT and CDR2 SNEGSKA (reference sequence). This CDR3 region has 14 residues. V lost 6 bases and J lost 5; bases outside the gene matches: 8. CDR3 loop: CSAFTGLAGNEQYF. The CDR3 DNA reads as TGCAGTGCCTTCACCGGACTAGCGGGGAACGAGCAGTACTTC.